This T cell receptor beta chain is drawn from a study of OX40 agonist ivuxolimab in advanced cancers. Overall study findings and caveats: Part of the nonresponder group also had normalized T-cell clonal expansion that was low.

Some clones are missing from TCRdb's copy, which holds only in-frame ones; the method was immunoSEQ multiplex PCR. Here the sample spans about 43,000 clones, roughly 94% being singletons. On this clone: Its antigen is not known.

The ends lost 4 bases at V and 6 bases at J; junction bases unmatched: 9. The CDR3 loop spans 15 amino acids. Germline values: CDR1 SQVTM, CDR2 ANQGSEA. This sequence was found in an adult with an advanced solid tumor such as melanoma, head and neck, liver or kidney cancer. This sample comprised CD4+ or CD8+ T cells sorted from blood, obtained in a trial of the OX40 agonist ivuxolimab. This rearrangement joins TRBV29-1 to TRBJ2-1, with 10 bases lining up with TRBD2. CDR3 nucleotides: TGCAGCGTTGTGTACAGCGGGAGGGCCTTCAATGAGCAGTTCTTC. This sequence encodes CSVVYSGRAFNEQFF.